This T cell receptor beta chain comes out of a study of graft-versus-host responses after intestinal transplantation. Whole-study context: Anti-thymocyte globulin induction preceded 2 to 4 years of tacrolimus and steroid maintenance in all recipients.

As concerns this clone: What it recognizes is unknown.

Study-level points and caveats: Those patients showing graft-donor T cell macrochimerism displayed high graft-versus-host to host-versus-graft clonal ratios in allografts. GvH clones were found in recipient marrow; some appeared first in ileum or blood. Levels of circulating GvH clones at their peak were associated with early post-transplant HvG declines.

TCRdb's table, derived via immunoSEQ multiplex PCR, lists solely in-frame clones and lacks some. The sample contains some 14,000 clones, approximately 85% of which appear only once. The sequence came from a human patient who received an intestinal transplant, so some T cells may come from the graft donor. This material consisted of PBMCs, taken after intestinal transplantation.

The CDR3 DNA sequence: TGTGCCATCGGAATGGCAGATACGCAGTATTTT. Residues: CAIGMADTQYF. This rearrangement joins TRBV10-3 to TRBJ2-3; D is ambiguous. Germline V lookup: CDR1 ENHRY, CDR2 SYGVKD. Trimming shortened V by 8 bases and J by 4 bases, and 7 bases separated the two germline ends. This CDR3 spans 11 amino acids.